This T cell receptor beta chain originates from a study of blood T cell repertoires in COVID-19 (dated by TCRdb to 2018 to 2021). Turning to the overall study: The collaborator samples originated in the United States, Italy and Spain and spanned the acute and convalescent phases of COVID-19. The material from the prospective study consisted of cDNA or gDNA derived from T cells, B-cell-depleted T cells, or PBMCs. Deeply sampled blood TCRbeta repertoires from subjects exposed to, actively infected with, or recovered from COVID-19 were included in the dataset. The repertoires were released in a freely available public database intended as a resource for research on the immune response to SARS-CoV-2. Samples came from the ongoing ImmuneRACE study (first 160 participants) plus 1,254 subjects from 6 global collaborators. Nearly every sample came with metadata listing a de-identified subject ID, COVID-19 status, age in years and sex. Where available, HLA class I and class II types were taken from metadata supplied by the sample provider and were not determined by assay-based typing.

TCRbeta CDR3 regions were amplified from genomic DNA using the immunoSEQ Assay, a bias-controlled multiplex PCR. Under the source paper's analysis protocol: Nucleated cell counts per sample were estimated from amplification of reference gene primers within the assay. To quantify the absolute abundance of each unique TCRbeta CDR3 rearrangement, sequence reads were collapsed and filtered. For each sample, productive Simpson clonality was calculated by taking the square root of Simpson's diversity index across productive rearrangements. TCRdb carries this immuneACCESS record with in-frame sequences only. Its versions omit some clonotypes, under half of them owing to an unresolved V gene in the studies checked, with the rest unexplained. V, J and clone size reflect that table, while D and trimming were determined from the DNA. The sample table records tens of thousands of clones; just under 80% of these occur just once. Approximately 36% of the sample is in the top ten clones.

Whole blood was collected in K2EDTA tubes by collaborating institutions according to the institutions' own protocols. For TCRbeta analysis, collaborators shipped samples as frozen whole blood, isolated PBMCs, or DNA extracted from either of those sample types. The full study reports these points: How much clinical and demographic metadata was included differed by source and by participant, and the metadata was provided uncurated.

Inclusive of the bounding cysteine and phenylalanine, the CDR3 is 15 residues long. Only the CDR3 portion is preserved as DNA: 45 bases, with reading frame beginning at the first base. The germline V gene (reference sequence) yields MNHNY for CDR1 and SVGAGI for CDR2. The germline V end is reduced by 4 bases and the J end by 5 bases; junction bases left unmatched: 3. Note on this clone: Its antigen remains unidentified. Base quality data are lacking; no much larger clone is found one base away.

Sequenced material: peripheral blood. The chain links TRBV6-6 with TRBJ1-5; the central 12 bases match TRBD1. The sequence came from a man older than 75 with acute or convalescent COVID-19. The CDR3 reads CASSLGTGGHQPQHF. The DNA sequence is TGTGCCAGCAGTTTGGGGACAGGGGGCCATCAGCCCCAGCATTTT.